The rows below give T cell receptor beta chains drawn from one sample of a study of beta chain features in type 1 diabetes. Only in-frame clones appear in the TCRdb table, and some are missing; sequencing was by immunoSEQ multiplex PCR. Seen here are a few hundred thousand clones, over 8.5% observed once, and the top ten hold 0.45% to 0.65%. What was sequenced was central memory CD4+ T cells from blood. Every receptor here comes from a man in his thirties or forties with type 1 diabetes. Each CDR3 is given with its conserved first and last residue. The D gene is left open where the match is weak. Expanded clones are given a class, and other clones once, few, many or no size at all.

CDR3 protein: CASSFRGGNTEAFF; CDR3 DNA: TGTGCCAGCAGCTTCAGGGGGGGGAACACTGAAGCTTTCTTT; V gene: TRBV11-3; clone size: few; D gene: TRBD1; J gene: TRBJ1-1
CDR3 protein: CASSLGRETQYF; CDR3 DNA: TGTGCCAGCAGCTTGGGGAGGGAGACCCAGTACTTC; V gene: TRBV5-6; clone size: few; D gene: -; J gene: TRBJ2-5
CDR3 protein: CSVGGSGTNTGELFF; CDR3 DNA: TGCAGCGTAGGAGGTAGCGGGACGAACACCGGGGAGCTGTTTTTT; V gene: TRBV29-1; clone size: few; D gene: TRBD2; J gene: TRBJ2-2
CDR3 protein: CSVEDGISGGEQYF; CDR3 DNA: TGCAGCGTTGAAGATGGTATTAGCGGGGGCGAGCAGTACTTC; V gene: TRBV29-1; clone size: -; D gene: TRBD2; J gene: TRBJ2-7
CDR3 protein: CASSQESRAVIDTQYF; CDR3 DNA: TGTGCCAGCAGCCAAGAGTCCAGGGCCGTCATAGATACGCAGTATTTT; V gene: TRBV14; clone size: few; D gene: -; J gene: TRBJ2-3
CDR3 protein: CASSQQTSADTQYF; CDR3 DNA: TGCGCCAGCAGCCAACAGACTAGCGCAGATACGCAGTATTTT; V gene: TRBV5-4; clone size: few; D gene: TRBD2; J gene: TRBJ2-3
CDR3 protein: CASSGTGGRYEQYF; CDR3 DNA: TGTGCCAGCAGTGGGACAGGGGGCCGCTACGAGCAGTACTTC; V gene: TRBV6-5; clone size: -; D gene: TRBD1; J gene: TRBJ2-7
CDR3 protein: CASSQALAERFNEQFF; CDR3 DNA: TGCGCCAGCAGCCAAGCCTTGGCGGAAAGGTTCAATGAGCAGTTCTTC; V gene: TRBV4-3; clone size: few; D gene: -; J gene: TRBJ2-1
CDR3 protein: CASSLTRSEQFF; CDR3 DNA: TGTGCCAGCAGTCTGACTCGGAGTGAGCAGTTCTTC; V gene: TRBV28; clone size: -; D gene: -; J gene: TRBJ2-1
CDR3 protein: CASSLGGSSNQPQHF; CDR3 DNA: TGCGCCAGCAGCTTGGGGGGTTCTAGCAATCAGCCCCAGCATTTT; V gene: TRBV5-1; clone size: few; D gene: -; J gene: TRBJ1-5
CDR3 protein: CASSEQRQGQETQYF; CDR3 DNA: TGTGCCAGCAGTGAGCAGAGGCAGGGGCAAGAGACCCAGTACTTC; V gene: TRBV6-1; clone size: -; D gene: -; J gene: TRBJ2-5
CDR3 protein: CASRSSGRARNEQFF; CDR3 DNA: TGTGCCAGCAGATCTAGCGGGAGGGCCAGGAATGAGCAGTTCTTC; V gene: TRBV28; clone size: few; D gene: TRBD2; J gene: TRBJ2-1
CDR3 protein: CASSFGGQPQHF; CDR3 DNA: TGTGCCAGCAGCTTTGGAGGTCAGCCCCAGCATTTT; V gene: TRBV7-9; clone size: -; D gene: -; J gene: TRBJ1-5
CDR3 protein: CASDRATIQETQYF; CDR3 DNA: TGTGCCAGCGACAGGGCTACGATACAAGAGACCCAGTACTTC; V gene: TRBV5-6; clone size: -; D gene: TRBD1; J gene: TRBJ2-5
CDR3 protein: CASSLGTVYNEQFF; CDR3 DNA: TGTGCCAGCAGCTTAGGCACAGTATACAATGAGCAGTTCTTC; V gene: TRBV7-3; clone size: few; D gene: -; J gene: TRBJ2-1
CDR3 protein: CASSLVNSRGEKLFF; CDR3 DNA: TGTGCCAGCAGCTTAGTCAATAGTCGAGGGGAAAAACTGTTTTTT; V gene: TRBV7-9; clone size: few; D gene: -; J gene: TRBJ1-4
CDR3 protein: CASKLVSTQGNEQFF; CDR3 DNA: TGTGCCAGTAAATTAGTTTCCACGCAGGGCAATGAGCAGTTCTTC; V gene: TRBV19; clone size: few; D gene: -; J gene: TRBJ2-1
CDR3 protein: CASSLDSAYEQYF; CDR3 DNA: TGTGCCAGCAGCCTGGACAGTGCCTACGAGCAGTACTTC; V gene: TRBV9; clone size: -; D gene: -; J gene: TRBJ2-7
CDR3 protein: CAWTPRRDGNYGYTF; CDR3 DNA: TGTGCCTGGACGCCCAGGAGGGACGGTAACTATGGCTACACCTTC; V gene: TRBV30; clone size: few; D gene: -; J gene: TRBJ1-2
CDR3 protein: CASSHGLAGGSSYNEQFF; CDR3 DNA: TGTGCCAGCAGTCATGGACTAGCGGGAGGGAGCTCCTACAATGAGCAGTTCTTC; V gene: TRBV28; clone size: few; D gene: TRBD2; J gene: TRBJ2-1
CDR3 protein: CSGVRSAANTEAFF; CDR3 DNA: TGCAGCGGCGTTAGATCGGCGGCGAACACTGAAGCTTTCTTT; V gene: TRBV29-1; clone size: -; D gene: -; J gene: TRBJ1-1
CDR3 protein: CASGQGNYGYTF; CDR3 DNA: TGTGCCTCAGGACAGGGAAACTATGGCTACACCTTC; V gene: TRBV30; clone size: -; D gene: TRBD1; J gene: TRBJ1-2
CDR3 protein: CASSLDTAGSGSPLHF; CDR3 DNA: TGCGCCAGCAGCTTGGATACAGCCGGTTCGGGTTCACCCCTCCACTTT; V gene: TRBV5-1; clone size: few; D gene: -; J gene: TRBJ1-6
CDR3 protein: CASSLATSTDTQYF; CDR3 DNA: TGCGCCAGCAGCTTGGCGACGAGCACAGATACGCAGTATTTT; V gene: TRBV5-1; clone size: few; D gene: -; J gene: TRBJ2-3
CDR3 protein: CASSQPSGGYNEQFF; CDR3 DNA: TGCGCCAGCAGCCAGCCTAGCGGGGGTTACAATGAGCAGTTCTTC; V gene: TRBV4-3; clone size: few; D gene: TRBD2; J gene: TRBJ2-1
CDR3 protein: CASSPLGASYEQYF; CDR3 DNA: TGTGCCAGCAGCCCCCTGGGGGCGTCCTACGAGCAGTACTTC; V gene: TRBV7-2; clone size: -; D gene: -; J gene: TRBJ2-7
CDR3 protein: CASSPTGGDHRYEQYF; CDR3 DNA: TGTGCCAGCTCACCAACAGGGGGGGACCATCGATACGAGCAGTACTTC; V gene: TRBV18; clone size: few; D gene: -; J gene: TRBJ2-7
CDR3 protein: CAISKGQGDGYTF; CDR3 DNA: TGTGCCATCAGTAAGGGACAGGGAGATGGCTACACCTTC; V gene: TRBV10-3; clone size: few; D gene: TRBD1; J gene: TRBJ1-2
CDR3 protein: CSVQQGLSTDTQYF; CDR3 DNA: TGCAGCGTCCAACAGGGTCTCAGTACAGATACGCAGTATTTT; V gene: TRBV29-1; clone size: few; D gene: -; J gene: TRBJ2-3
CDR3 protein: CASSLPQGRVYGYTF; CDR3 DNA: TGTGCCAGCAGTTTACCACAGGGTCGCGTCTATGGCTACACCTTC; V gene: TRBV28; clone size: -; D gene: -; J gene: TRBJ1-2
CDR3 protein: CASSGTGAAETQYF; CDR3 DNA: TGTGCCAGCAGCGGTACAGGGGCGGCAGAGACCCAGTACTTC; V gene: TRBV7-9; clone size: few; D gene: TRBD1; J gene: TRBJ2-5
CDR3 protein: CASTPGRVYEQYF; CDR3 DNA: TGTGCCAGCACCCCGGGGAGGGTTTACGAGCAGTACTTC; V gene: TRBV28; clone size: few; D gene: TRBD2; J gene: TRBJ2-7
CDR3 protein: CASSDRAGTGELFF; CDR3 DNA: TGTGCCAGCAGCGACAGGGCAGGCACCGGGGAGCTGTTTTTT; V gene: TRBV4-2; clone size: -; D gene: TRBD1; J gene: TRBJ2-2